Described below is a single T cell receptor (beta chain) sequence and its context. Losses at the gene ends were 6 bases for V and 0 bases for J; bases not matched to a gene: 9. The CDR3 runs 16 residues. In germline, CDR1 is SGHVS, CDR2 FNYEAQ. These data come from a study of low-dose radiotherapy and immunotherapy resistance in tumors. Background on the study: Cohort 1 got 0.5 Gy per fraction every 2 weeks, 6.5 Gy in total. Every two weeks, the protocol called for intravenous cyclophosphamide at 200 mg/m2. It was given one day before each radiation and immunotherapy administration.

Time point given: after trial treatment. Documented treatment: LDRT plus nivolumab, ipilimumab, low-dose cyclophosphamide and aspirin (RACIN trial). Solid tumors that lacked tumor-infiltrating lymphocytes and were advanced were present in eligible patients. Gene-specific TRAV and TRBV primers were used for first-strand cDNA, covering alpha and beta chains. TCR amplification ran roughly 20 PCR cycles using constant-region and V-primer adapter primers. TCRdb reanalysed the reads using MiXCR and keeps one entry per CDR3 protein. The data hold tens of thousands of distinct CDR3 sequences, with around 21% observed a single time.

The rearrangement uses TRBV7-6 and TRBJ2-5; 8 nucleotides match TRBD1. Sequenced here: PBMCs, sampled after low-dose radiotherapy plus immunotherapy. The sequence was collected from a female donor with ovarian cancer. The CDR3 sequence: CASRLRGPPDQETQYF. The DNA for the CDR3 is TGTGCCAGCAGACTCAGGGGGCCCCCAGACCAAGAGACCCAGTACTTC. The full variable domain, in which reference TRBV7-6 and TRBJ2-5 provide the parts outside the CDR3, is GAGVSQSPRYKVTKRGQDVALRCDPISGHVSLYWYRQALGQGPEFLTYFNYEAQQDKSGLPNDRFSAERPEGSISTLTIQRTEQRDSAMYRCASRLRGPPDQETQYFGPGTRLLVL.